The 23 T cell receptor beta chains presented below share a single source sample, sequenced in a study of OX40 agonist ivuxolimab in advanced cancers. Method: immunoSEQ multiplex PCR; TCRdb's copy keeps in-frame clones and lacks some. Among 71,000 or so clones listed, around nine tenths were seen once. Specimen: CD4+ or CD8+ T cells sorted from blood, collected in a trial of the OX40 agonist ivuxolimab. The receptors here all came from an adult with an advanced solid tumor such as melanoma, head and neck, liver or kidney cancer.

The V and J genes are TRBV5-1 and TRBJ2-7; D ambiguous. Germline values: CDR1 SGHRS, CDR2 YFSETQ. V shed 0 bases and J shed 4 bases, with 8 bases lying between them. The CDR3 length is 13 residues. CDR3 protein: CASSLGREYEQYF. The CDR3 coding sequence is TGCGCCAGCAGCTTGGGCCGAGAATACGAGCAGTACTTC.

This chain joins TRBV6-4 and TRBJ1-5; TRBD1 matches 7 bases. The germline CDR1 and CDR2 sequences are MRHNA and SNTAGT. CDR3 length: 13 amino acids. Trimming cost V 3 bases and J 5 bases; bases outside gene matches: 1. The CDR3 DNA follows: TGTGCCAGCAGTGAAGGGGGCTATCAGCCCCAGCATTTT. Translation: CASSEGGYQPQHF.

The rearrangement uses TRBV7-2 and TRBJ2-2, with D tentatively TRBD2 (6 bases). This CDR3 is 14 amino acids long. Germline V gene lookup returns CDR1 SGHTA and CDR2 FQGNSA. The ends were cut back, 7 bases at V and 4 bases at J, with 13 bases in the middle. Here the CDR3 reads CASKKGGVTGELFF. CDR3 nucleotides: TGTGCCAGCAAAAAAGGAGGGGTCACCGGGGAGCTGTTTTTT.

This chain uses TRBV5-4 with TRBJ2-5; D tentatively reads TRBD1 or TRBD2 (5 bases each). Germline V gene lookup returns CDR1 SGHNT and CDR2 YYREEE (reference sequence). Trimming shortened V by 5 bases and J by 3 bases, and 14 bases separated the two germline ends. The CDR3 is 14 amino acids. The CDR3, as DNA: TGTGCCAGCAGACCCCGGGACCGGGAAGAGACCCAGTACTTC. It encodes CASRPRDREETQYF.

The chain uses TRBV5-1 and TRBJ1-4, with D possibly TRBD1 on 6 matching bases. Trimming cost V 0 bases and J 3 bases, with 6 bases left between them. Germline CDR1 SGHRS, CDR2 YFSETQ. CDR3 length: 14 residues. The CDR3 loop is CASSLGTANEKLFF. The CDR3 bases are TGCGCCAGCAGCTTGGGGACAGCTAATGAAAAACTGTTTTTT. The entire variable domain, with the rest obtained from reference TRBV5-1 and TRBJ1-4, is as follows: KAGVTQTPRYLIKTRGQQVTLSCSPISGHRSVSWYQQTPGQGLQFLFEYFSETQRNKGNFPGRFSGRQFSNSRSEMNVSTLELGDSALYLCASSLGTANEKLFFGSGTQLSVL.

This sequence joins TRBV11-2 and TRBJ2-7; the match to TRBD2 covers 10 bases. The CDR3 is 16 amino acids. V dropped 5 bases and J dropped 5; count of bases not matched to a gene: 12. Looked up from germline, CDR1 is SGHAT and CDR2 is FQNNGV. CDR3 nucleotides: TGTGCCAGCAGCCCTCAGGGCCTAGCGGGAGCAAACGAGCAGTACTTC. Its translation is CASSPQGLAGANEQYF. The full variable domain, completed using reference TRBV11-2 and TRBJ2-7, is EAGVAQSPRYKIIEKRQSVAFWCNPISGHATLYWYQQILGQGPKLLIQFQNNGVVDDSQLPKDRFSAERLKGVDSTLKIQPAKLEDSAVYLCASSPQGLAGANEQYFGPGTRLTVT.

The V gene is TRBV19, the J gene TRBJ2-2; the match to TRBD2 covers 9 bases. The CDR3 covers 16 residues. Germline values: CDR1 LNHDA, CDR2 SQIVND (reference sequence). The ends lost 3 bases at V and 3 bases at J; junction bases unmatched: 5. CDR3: CASSMAGGTDTGELFF. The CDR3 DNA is TGTGCCAGTAGTATGGCGGGGGGGACGGACACCGGGGAGCTGTTTTTT.

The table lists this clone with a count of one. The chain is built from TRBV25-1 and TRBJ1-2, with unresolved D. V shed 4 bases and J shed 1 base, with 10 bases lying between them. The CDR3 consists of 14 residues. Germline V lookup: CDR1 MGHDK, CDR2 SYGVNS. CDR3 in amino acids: CASSGWGNNYGYTF. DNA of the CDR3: TGTGCCAGCAGTGGATGGGGAAATAACTATGGCTACACCTTC.

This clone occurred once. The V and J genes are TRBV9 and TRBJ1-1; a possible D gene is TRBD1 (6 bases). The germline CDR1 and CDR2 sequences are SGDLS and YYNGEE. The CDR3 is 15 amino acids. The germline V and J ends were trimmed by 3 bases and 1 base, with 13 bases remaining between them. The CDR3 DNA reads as TGTGCCAGCAGCGCAACTACAGGGCCGAACACTGAAGCTTTCTTT. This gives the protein CASSATTGPNTEAFF.

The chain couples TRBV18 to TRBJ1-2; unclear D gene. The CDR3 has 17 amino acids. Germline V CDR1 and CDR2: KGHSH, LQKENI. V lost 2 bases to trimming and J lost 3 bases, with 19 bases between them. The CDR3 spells CASSPMGISTVDYGYTF. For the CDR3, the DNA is TGTGCCAGCTCACCAATGGGAATAAGCACGGTGGACTATGGCTACACCTTC.

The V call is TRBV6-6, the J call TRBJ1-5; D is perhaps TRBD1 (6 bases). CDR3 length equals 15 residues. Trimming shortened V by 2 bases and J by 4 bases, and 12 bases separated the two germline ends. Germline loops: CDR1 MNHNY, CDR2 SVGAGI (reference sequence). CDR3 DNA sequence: TGTGCCAGCAGTTACAGAGGGGGGAAGAATCAGCCCCAGCATTTT. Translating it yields CASSYRGGKNQPQHF.

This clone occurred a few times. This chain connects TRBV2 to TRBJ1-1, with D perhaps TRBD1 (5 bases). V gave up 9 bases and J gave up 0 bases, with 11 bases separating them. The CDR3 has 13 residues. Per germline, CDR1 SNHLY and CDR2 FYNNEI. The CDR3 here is CASALGVNTEAFF. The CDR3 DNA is TGTGCCAGTGCCCTGGGGGTGAACACTGAAGCTTTCTTT.

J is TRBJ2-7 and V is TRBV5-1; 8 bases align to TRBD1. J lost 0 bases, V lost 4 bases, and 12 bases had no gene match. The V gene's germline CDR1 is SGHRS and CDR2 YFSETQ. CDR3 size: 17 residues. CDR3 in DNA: TGCGCCAGCAGCATACTCCCGGACAGGGCCCTCTCCTACGAGCAGTACTTC. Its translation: CASSILPDRALSYEQYF. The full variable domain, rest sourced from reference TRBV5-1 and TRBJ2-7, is KAGVTQTPRYLIKTRGQQVTLSCSPISGHRSVSWYQQTPGQGLQFLFEYFSETQRNKGNFPGRFSGRQFSNSRSEMNVSTLELGDSALYLCASSILPDRALSYEQYFGPGTRLTVT.

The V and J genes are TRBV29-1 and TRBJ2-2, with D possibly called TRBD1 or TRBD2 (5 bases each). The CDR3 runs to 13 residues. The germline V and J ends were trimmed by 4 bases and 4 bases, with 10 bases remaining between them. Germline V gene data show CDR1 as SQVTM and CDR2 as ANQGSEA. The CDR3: CSVGGDLTGELFF. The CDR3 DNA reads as TGCAGCGTTGGAGGGGATCTCACCGGGGAGCTGTTTTTT.

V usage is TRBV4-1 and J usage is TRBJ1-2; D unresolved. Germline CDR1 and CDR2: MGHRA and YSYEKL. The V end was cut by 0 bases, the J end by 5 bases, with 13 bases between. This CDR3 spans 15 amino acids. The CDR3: CASSQDETNGYGYTF. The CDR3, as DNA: TGCGCCAGCAGCCAAGATGAGACAAACGGGTATGGCTACACCTTC.

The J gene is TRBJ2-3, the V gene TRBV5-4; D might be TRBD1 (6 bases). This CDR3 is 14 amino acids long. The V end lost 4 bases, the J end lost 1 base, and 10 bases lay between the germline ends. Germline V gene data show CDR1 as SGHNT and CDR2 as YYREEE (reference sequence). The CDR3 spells CASSQRQGTDTQYF. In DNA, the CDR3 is TGTGCCAGCAGCCAAAGACAGGGCACAGATACGCAGTATTTT.

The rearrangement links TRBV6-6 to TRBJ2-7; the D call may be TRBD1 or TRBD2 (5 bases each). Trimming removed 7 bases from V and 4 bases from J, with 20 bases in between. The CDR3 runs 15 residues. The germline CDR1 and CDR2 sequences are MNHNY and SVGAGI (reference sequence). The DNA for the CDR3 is TGTGCCAGCACCCAAGGGGCCGGGACCAATTACGAGCAGTACTTC. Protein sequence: CASTQGAGTNYEQYF.

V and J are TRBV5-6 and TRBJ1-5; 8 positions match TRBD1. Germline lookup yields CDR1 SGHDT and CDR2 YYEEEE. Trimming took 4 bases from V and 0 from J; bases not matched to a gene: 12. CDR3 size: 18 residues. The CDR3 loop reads CASSAGLTGAYSNQPQHF. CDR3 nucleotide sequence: TGTGCCAGCAGCGCCGGATTGACAGGGGCTTATAGCAATCAGCCCCAGCATTTT.

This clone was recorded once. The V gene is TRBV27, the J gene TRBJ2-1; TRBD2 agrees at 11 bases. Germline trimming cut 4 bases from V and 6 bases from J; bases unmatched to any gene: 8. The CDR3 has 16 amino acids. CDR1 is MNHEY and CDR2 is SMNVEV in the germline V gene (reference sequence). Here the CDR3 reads CASSSLSGRARNEQFF. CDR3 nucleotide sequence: TGTGCCAGCAGTTCGCTTAGCGGGAGGGCCCGCAATGAGCAGTTCTTC.

The CDR3 nucleotides are TGTGCCAGCAGTTCCTACGAGCAGTACTTC. Translated: CASSSYEQYF. The chain carries TRBV27 and TRBJ2-7; D ambiguous. Germline values: CDR1 MNHEY, CDR2 SMNVEV (reference sequence). Trimming took 4 bases from V and 2 from J, leaving 0 bases between them. The CDR3 spans 10 residues.

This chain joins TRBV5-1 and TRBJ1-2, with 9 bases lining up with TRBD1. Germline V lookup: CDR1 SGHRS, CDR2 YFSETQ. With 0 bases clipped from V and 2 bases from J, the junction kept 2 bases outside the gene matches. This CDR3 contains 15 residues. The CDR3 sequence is CASSLVGTGNYGYTF. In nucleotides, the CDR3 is TGCGCCAGCAGCTTGGTAGGGACAGGGAACTATGGCTACACCTTC.

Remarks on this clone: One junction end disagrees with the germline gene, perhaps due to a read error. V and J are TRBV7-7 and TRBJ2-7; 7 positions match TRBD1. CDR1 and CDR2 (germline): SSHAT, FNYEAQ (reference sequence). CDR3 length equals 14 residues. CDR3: CASSLRQGSYEQYF. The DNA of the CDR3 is TGTGCTAGCAGCTTAAGACAGGGCTCCTACGAGCAGTACTTC.

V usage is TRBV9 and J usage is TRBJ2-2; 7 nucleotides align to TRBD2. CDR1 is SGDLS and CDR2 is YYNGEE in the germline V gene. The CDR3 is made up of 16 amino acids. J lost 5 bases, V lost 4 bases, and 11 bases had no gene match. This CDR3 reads CASSPFSSGETGELFF. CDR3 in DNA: TGTGCCAGCAGCCCCTTCTCTAGCGGAGAGACCGGGGAGCTGTTTTTT.